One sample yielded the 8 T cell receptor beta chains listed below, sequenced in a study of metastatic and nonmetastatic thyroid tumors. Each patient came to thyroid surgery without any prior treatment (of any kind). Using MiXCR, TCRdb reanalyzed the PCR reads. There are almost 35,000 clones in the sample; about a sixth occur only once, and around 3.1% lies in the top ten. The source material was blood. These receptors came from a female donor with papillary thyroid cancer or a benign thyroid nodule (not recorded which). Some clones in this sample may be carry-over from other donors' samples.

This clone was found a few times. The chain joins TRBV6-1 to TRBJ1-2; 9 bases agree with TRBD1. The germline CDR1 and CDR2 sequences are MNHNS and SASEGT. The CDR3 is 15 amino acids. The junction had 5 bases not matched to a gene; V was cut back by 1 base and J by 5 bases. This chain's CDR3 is CASSEGQGGAYGYTF. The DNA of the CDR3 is TGTGCCAGCAGTGAAGGACAGGGGGGGGCGTATGGCTACACCTTC.

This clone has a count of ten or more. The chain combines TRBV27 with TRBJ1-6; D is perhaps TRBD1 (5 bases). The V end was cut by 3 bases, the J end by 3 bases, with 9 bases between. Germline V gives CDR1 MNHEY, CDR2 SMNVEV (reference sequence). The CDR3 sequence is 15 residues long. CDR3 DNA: TGTGCCAGCAGTTTGGGGGGGGGCTATAATTCACCCCTCCACTTT. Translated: CASSLGGGYNSPLHF.

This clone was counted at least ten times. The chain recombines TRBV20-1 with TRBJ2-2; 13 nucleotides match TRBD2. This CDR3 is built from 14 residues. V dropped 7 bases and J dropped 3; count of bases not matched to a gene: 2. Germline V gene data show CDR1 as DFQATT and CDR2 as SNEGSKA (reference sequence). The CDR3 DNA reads TGCAGTGTCACTAGCGGGAGGGACACCGGGGAGCTGTTTTTT. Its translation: CSVTSGRDTGELFF.

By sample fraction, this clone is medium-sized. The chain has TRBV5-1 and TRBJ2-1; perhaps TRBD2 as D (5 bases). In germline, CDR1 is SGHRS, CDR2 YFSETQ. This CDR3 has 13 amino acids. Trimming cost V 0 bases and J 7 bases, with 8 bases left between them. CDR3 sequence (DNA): TGCGCCAGCAGCTTGGCCGGGGAGAATGAGCAGTTCTTC. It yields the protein CASSLAGENEQFF. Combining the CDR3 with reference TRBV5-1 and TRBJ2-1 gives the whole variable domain KAGVTQTPRYLIKTRGQQVTLSCSPISGHRSVSWYQQTPGQGLQFLFEYFSETQRNKGNFPGRFSGRQFSNSRSEMNVSTLELGDSALYLCASSLAGENEQFFGPGTRLTVL.

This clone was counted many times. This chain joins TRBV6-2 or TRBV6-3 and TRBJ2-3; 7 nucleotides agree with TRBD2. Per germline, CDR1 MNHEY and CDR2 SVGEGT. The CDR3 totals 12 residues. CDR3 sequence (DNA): TGTGAGATGACAGCGGGAACAGATACGCAGTATTTT. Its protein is CEMTAGTDTQYF.

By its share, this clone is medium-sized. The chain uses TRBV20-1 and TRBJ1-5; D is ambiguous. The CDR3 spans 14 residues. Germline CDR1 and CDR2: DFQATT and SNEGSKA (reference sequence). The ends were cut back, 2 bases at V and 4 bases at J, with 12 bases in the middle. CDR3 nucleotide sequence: TGCAGTGCTAGACCTACCATGGGGAATCAGCCCCAGCATTTT. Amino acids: CSARPTMGNQPQHF.

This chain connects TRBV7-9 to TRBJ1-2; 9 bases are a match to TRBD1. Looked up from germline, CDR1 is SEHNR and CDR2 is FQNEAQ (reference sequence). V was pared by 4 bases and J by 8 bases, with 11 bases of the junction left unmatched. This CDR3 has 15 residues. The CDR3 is CASSSLGQGWEGYTF. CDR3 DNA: TGTGCCAGCAGCTCCCTGGGACAGGGATGGGAGGGCTACACCTTC. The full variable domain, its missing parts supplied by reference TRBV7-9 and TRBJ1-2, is DTGVSQNPRHKITKRGQNVTFRCDPISEHNRLYWYRQTLGQGPEFLTYFQNEAQLEKSRLLSDRFSAERPKGSFSTLEIQRTEQGDSAMYLCASSSLGQGWEGYTFGSGTRLTVV.

This CDR3 is CASSLGPESSYEQYF. The CDR3 DNA sequence: TGTGCCAGTAGCTTAGGACCTGAAAGCTCCTACGAGCAGTACTTC. The rearrangement uses TRBV9 and TRBJ2-7; D is undetermined. The germline V and J ends were trimmed by 8 bases and 0 bases, with 18 bases remaining between them. Per germline, CDR1 SGDLS and CDR2 YYNGEE. The CDR3 is made up of 15 amino acids. Supplemented by reference TRBV9 and TRBJ2-7, the full variable domain reads DSGVTQTPKHLITATGQRVTLRCSPRSGDLSVYWYQQSLDQGLQFLIQYYNGEERAKGNILERFSAQQFPDLHSELNLSSLELGDSALYFCASSLGPESSYEQYFGPGTRLTVT.